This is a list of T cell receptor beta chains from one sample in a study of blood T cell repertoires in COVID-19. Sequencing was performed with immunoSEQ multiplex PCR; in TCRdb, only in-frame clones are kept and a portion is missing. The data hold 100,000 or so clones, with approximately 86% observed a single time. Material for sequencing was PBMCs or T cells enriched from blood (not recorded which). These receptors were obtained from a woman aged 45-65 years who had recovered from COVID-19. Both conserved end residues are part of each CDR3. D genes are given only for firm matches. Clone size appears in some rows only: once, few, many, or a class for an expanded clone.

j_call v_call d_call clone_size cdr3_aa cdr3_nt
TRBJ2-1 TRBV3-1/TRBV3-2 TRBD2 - CASSHGTSFDEQFF TGTGCCAGCAGCCATGGGACTAGTTTCGATGAGCAGTTCTTC
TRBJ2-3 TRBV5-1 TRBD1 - CASRPGTGSTDTQYF TGCGCCAGCAGACCCGGGACAGGGTCGACAGATACGCAGTATTTT
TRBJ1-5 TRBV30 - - CAWSKQGQPQHF TGTGCCTGGAGTAAACAGGGCCAGCCCCAGCATTTT
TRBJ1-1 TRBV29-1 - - CSGVSGLTEAFF TGCAGCGGAGTATCGGGGTTGACTGAAGCTTTCTTT
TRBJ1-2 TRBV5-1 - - CASSFQGYDGLGYTF TGCGCCAGCAGCTTTCAGGGTTACGACGGCCTGGGCTACACCTTC
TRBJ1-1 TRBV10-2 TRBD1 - CASWDRGAGNTEAFF TGCGCCAGCTGGGACAGAGGGGCTGGGAACACTGAAGCTTTCTTT
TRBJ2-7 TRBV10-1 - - CASSESRGKYEQYF TGCGCCAGCAGTGAGTCGCGAGGGAAATACGAGCAGTACTTC
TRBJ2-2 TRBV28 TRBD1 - CASRRDRGTGELFF TGTGCCAGCAGAAGGGACAGGGGGACCGGGGAGCTGTTTTTT
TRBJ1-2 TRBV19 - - CASRDGWGRHRDYGYTF TGTGCCAGTAGGGATGGGTGGGGACGGCACAGGGACTATGGCTACACCTTC
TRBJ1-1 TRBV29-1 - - CSVCGRLYTEAFF TGCAGCGTGTGTGGCAGACTATACACTGAAGCTTTCTTT
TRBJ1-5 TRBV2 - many CASSDGNTGNQPQHF TGTGCCAGCAGTGACGGGAACACCGGCAATCAGCCCCAGCATTTT
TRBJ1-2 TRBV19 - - CASSIDHRPWESYGYTF TGTGCCAGTAGTATAGACCACAGGCCTTGGGAAAGCTATGGCTACACCTTC
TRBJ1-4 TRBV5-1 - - CASSWDTFNEKLFF TGCGCCAGCAGTTGGGACACCTTTAATGAAAAACTGTTTTTT
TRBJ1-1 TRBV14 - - CASSQGWSTEAFF TGTGCCAGCAGCCAAGGGTGGAGTACTGAAGCTTTCTTT
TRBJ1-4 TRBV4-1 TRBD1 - CASSQAGTVDEKLFF TGCGCCAGCAGCCAGGCCGGGACAGTAGATGAAAAACTGTTTTTT
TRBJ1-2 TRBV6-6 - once CASSYDARAYGYTF TGTGCCAGCAGTTACGACGCCAGGGCCTATGGCTACACCTTC
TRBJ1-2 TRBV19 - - CASSIEASGYTF TGTGCCAGTAGTATCGAGGCGTCTGGCTACACCTTC
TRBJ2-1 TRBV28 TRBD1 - CASTSPGTGGNEQFF TGTGCCAGCACCTCTCCCGGGACAGGAGGGAATGAGCAGTTCTTC
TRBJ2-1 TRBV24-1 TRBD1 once CATSPRTGGRHNEQFF TGTGCCACCAGCCCCCGAACAGGGGGCCGGCACAATGAGCAGTTCTTC
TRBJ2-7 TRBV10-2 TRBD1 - CASRHGTAMWNEQYF TGCGCCAGCAGGCACGGGACAGCTATGTGGAACGAGCAGTACTTC
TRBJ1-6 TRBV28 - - CASSSGGYNSPLHF TGTGCCAGCAGTAGCGGGGGGTATAATTCACCCCTCCACTTT
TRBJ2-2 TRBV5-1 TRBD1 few CASSLEGGSYTGELFF TGCGCCAGCAGCTTGGAAGGGGGCTCTTACACCGGGGAGCTGTTTTTT
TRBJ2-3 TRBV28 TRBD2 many CASSFPGTSGRDTQYF TGTGCCAGCAGTTTCCCCGGGACTAGCGGTCGAGATACGCAGTATTTT
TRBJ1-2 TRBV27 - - CASSTGSNYGYTF TGTGCCAGCTCGACAGGATCTAACTATGGCTACACCTTC
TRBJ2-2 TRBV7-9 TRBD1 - CASSTGGKNTGELFF TGTGCCAGCAGCACAGGGGGGAAGAACACCGGGGAGCTGTTTTTT
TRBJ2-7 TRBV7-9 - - CASSPTDMSYEQYF TGTGCCAGCAGCCCAACGGACATGTCCTACGAGCAGTACTTC
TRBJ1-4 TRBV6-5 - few CASSPQNEKLFF TGTGCCAGCAGTCCACAGAATGAAAAACTGTTTTTT
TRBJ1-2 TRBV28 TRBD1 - CASSSSPGQGYGYTF TGTGCCAGCAGCTCCAGTCCGGGACAGGGCTATGGCTACACCTTC
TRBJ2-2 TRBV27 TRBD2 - CASSFILAGGNTGELFF TGTGCCAGCAGTTTCATACTAGCGGGAGGAAACACCGGGGAGCTGTTTTTT